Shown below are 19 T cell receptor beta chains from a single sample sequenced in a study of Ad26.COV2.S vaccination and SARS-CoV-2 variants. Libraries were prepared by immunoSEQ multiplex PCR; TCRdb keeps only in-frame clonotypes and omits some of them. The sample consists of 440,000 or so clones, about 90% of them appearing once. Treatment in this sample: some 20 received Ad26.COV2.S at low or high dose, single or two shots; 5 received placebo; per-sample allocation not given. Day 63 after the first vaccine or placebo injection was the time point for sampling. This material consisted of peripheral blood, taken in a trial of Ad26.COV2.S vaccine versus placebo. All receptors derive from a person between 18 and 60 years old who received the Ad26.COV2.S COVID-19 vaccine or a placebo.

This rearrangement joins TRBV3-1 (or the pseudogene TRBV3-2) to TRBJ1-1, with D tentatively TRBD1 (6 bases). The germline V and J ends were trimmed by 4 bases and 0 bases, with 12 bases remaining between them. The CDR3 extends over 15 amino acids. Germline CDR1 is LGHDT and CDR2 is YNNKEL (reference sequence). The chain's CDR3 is CASSPRGGMNTEAFF. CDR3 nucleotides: TGTGCCAGCAGCCCACGAGGGGGAATGAACACTGAAGCTTTCTTT.

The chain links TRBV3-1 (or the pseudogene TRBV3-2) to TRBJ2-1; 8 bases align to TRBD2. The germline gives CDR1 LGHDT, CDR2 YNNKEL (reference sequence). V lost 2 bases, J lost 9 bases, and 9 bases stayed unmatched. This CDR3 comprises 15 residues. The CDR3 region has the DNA TGTGCCAGCAGCCAATTACCCTCCGGGAGGGGTGAGCAGTTCTTC. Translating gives CASSQLPSGRGEQFF.

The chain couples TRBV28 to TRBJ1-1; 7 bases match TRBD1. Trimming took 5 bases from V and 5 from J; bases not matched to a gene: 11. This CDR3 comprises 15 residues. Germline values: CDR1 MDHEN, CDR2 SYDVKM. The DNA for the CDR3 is TGTGCCAGCAGTCCCATAGGACAGGCCGCAACTGAAGCTTTCTTT. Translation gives CASSPIGQAATEAFF. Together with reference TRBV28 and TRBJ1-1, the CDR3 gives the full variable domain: DVKVTQSSRYLVKRTGEKVFLECVQDMDHENMFWYRQDPGLGLRLIYFSYDVKMKEKGDIPEGYSVSREKKERFSLILESASTNQTSMYLCASSPIGQAATEAFFGQGTRLTVV.

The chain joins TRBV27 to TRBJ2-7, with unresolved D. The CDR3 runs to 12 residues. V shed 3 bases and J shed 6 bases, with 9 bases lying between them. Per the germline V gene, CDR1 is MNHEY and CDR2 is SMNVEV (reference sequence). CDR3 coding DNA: TGTGCCAGCAGTTTGGTACTTGGCGAGCAGTACTTC. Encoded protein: CASSLVLGEQYF.

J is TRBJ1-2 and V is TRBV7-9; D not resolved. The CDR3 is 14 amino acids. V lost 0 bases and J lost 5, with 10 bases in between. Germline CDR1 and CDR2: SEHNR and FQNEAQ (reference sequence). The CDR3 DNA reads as TGTGCCAGCAGCTTAGCACGGGAGAGGTATGGCTACACCTTC. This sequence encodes CASSLARERYGYTF.

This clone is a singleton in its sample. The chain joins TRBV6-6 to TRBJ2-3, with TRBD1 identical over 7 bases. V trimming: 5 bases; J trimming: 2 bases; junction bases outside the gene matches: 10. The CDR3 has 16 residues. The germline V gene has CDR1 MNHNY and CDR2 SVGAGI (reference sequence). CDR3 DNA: TGTGCCAGCAGTAGACTGACAGGGACCCACACAGATACGCAGTATTTT. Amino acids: CASSRLTGTHTDTQYF.

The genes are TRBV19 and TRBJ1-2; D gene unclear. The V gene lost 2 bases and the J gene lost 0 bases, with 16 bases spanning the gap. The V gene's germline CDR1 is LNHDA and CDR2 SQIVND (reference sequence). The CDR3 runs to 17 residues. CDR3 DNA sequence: TGTGCCAGTAGTATACCGTGGGCAAAGATCGCTAACTATGGCTACACCTTC. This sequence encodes CASSIPWAKIANYGYTF.

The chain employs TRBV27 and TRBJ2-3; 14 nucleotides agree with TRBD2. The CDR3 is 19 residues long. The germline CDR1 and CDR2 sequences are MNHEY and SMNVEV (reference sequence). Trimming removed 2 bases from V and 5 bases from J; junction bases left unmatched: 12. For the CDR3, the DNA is TGTGCCAGCAGTTTAAGAGTGGAGGGACTAGCGGGAGTGGGAGATACGCAGTATTTT. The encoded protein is CASSLRVEGLAGVGDTQYF.

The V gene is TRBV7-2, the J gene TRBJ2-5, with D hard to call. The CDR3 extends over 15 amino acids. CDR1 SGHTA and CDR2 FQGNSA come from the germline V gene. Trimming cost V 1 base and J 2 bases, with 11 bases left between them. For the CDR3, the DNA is TGTGCCAGCAGCTTAGTAGACCAACTGCAAGAGACCCAGTACTTC. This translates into CASSLVDQLQETQYF. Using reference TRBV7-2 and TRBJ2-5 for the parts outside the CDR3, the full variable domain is GAGVSQSPSNKVTEKGKDVELRCDPISGHTALYWYRQSLGQGLEFLIYFQGNSAPDKSGLPSDRFSAERTGGSVSTLTIQRTQQEDSAVYLCASSLVDQLQETQYFGPGTRLLVL.

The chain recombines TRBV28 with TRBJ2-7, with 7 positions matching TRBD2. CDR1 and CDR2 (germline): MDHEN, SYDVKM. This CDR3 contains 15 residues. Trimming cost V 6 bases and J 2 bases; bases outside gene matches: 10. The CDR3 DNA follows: TGTGCCAGCAGACTTACGTCGGGAGGACCCTACGAGCAGTACTTC. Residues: CASRLTSGGPYEQYF.

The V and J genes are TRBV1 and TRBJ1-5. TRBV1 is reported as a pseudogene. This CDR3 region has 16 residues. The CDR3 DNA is TGCACCAGCAGCCAAGAGAGGAGAGGATCCGATCAGCCCCAGCATTTT. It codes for CTSSQERRGSDQPQHF.

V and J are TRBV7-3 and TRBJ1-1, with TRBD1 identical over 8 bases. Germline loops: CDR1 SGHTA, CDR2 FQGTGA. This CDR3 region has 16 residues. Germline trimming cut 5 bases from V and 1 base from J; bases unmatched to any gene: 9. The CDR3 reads CASSQRQGSKNTEAFF. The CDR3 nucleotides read TGTGCCAGCAGCCAACGACAGGGGTCCAAGAACACTGAAGCTTTCTTT.

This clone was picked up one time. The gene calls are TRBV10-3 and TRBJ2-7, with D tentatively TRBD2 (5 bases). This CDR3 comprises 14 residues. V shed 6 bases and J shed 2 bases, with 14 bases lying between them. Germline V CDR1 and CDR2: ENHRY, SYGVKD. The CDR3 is CAIRGSHSTYEQYF. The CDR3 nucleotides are TGTGCCATCAGGGGGAGTCACTCCACCTACGAGCAGTACTTC.

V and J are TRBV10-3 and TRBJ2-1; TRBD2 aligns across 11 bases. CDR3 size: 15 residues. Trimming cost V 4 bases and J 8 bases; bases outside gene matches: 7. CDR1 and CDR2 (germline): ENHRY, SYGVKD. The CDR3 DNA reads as TGTGCCATCAGTGGGCCCTCGACTAGCGGGGATGAGCAGTTCTTC. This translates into CAISGPSTSGDEQFF.

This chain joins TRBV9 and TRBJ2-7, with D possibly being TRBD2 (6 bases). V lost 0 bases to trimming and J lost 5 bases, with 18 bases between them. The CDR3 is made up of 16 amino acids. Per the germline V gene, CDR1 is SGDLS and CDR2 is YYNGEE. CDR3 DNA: TGTGCCAGCAGCGTAGGGGGGGTACTTTCTATAGACGAGCAGTACTTC. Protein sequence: CASSVGGVLSIDEQYF.

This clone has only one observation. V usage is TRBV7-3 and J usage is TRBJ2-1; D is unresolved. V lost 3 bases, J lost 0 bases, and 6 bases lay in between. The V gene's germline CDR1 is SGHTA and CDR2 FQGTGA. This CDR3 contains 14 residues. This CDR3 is CASSFHSSYNEQFF. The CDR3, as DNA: TGTGCCAGCAGCTTTCATAGCTCCTACAATGAGCAGTTCTTC. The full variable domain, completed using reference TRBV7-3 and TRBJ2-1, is GAGVSQTPSNKVTEKGKYVELRCDPISGHTALYWYRQSLGQGPEFLIYFQGTGAADDSGLPNDRFFAVRPEGSVSTLKIQRTERGDSAVYLCASSFHSSYNEQFFGPGTRLTVL.

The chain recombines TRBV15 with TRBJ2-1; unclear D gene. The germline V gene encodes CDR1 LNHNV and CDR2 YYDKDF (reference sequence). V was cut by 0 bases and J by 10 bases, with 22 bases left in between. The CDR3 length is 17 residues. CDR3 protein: CATSRDLSAPAVGEQFF. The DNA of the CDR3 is TGTGCCACCAGCAGAGATCTATCAGCACCGGCTGTGGGAGAGCAGTTCTTC.

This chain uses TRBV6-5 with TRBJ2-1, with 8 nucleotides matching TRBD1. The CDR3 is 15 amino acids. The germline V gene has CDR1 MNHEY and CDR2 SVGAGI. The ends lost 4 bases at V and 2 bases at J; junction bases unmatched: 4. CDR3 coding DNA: TGTGCCAGCAGTTTAGACAGGGGTGCCTACAATGAGCAGTTCTTC. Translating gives CASSLDRGAYNEQFF.

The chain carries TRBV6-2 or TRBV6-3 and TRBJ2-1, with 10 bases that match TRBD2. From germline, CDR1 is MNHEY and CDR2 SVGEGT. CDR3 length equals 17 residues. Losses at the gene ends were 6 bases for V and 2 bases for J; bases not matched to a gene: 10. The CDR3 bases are TGTGCCAGCAGCCTTCTAGCGGGAGAGGAAGCCTACAATGAGCAGTTCTTC. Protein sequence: CASSLLAGEEAYNEQFF.